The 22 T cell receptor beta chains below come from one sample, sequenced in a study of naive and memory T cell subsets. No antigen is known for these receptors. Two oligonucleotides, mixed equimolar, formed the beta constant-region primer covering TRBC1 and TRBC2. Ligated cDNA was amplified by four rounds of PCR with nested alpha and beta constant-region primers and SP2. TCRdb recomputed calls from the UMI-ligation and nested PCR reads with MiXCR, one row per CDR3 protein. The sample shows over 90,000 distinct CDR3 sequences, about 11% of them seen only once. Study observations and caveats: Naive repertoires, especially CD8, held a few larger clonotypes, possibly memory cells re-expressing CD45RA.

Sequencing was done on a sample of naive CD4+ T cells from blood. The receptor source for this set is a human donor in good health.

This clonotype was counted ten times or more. CDR3 region: CSGGRGLNFDTQYF. CDR3 in DNA: TGCAGCGGGGGCAGGGGGCTGAATTTCGATACGCAGTATTTT. This rearrangement joins TRBV29-1 to TRBJ2-3, with 8 bases that match TRBD1. Germline loops: CDR1 SQVTM, CDR2 ANQGSEA. The CDR3 runs to 14 residues. The junction had 12 bases not matched to a gene; V was cut back by 7 bases and J by 6 bases.

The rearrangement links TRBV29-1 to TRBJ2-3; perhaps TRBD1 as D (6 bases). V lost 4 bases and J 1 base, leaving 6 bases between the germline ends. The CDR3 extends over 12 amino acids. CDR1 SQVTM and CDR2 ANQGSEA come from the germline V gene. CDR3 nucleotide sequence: TGCAGCGTTGGACAGGGCACAGATACGCAGTATTTT. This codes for CSVGQGTDTQYF.

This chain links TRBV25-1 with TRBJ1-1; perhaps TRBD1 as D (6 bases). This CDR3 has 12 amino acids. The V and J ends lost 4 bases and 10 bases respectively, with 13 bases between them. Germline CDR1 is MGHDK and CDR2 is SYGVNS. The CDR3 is CASSGNRVTAFF. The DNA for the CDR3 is TGTGCCAGCAGTGGGAACAGGGTCACAGCTTTCTTT.

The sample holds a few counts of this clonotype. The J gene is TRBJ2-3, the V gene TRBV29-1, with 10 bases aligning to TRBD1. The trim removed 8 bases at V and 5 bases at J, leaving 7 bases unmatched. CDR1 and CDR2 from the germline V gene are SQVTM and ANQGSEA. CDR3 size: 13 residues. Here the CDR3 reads CSRSGTGEDTQYF. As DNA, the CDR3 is TGCAGCAGATCCGGGACAGGGGAAGATACGCAGTATTTT.

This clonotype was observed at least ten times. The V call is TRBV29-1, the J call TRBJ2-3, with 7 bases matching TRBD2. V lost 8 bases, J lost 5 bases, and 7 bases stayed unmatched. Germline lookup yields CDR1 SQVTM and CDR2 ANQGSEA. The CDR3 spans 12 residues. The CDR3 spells CSYIWGGDTQYF. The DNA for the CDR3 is TGCAGCTACATATGGGGGGGAGATACGCAGTATTTT.

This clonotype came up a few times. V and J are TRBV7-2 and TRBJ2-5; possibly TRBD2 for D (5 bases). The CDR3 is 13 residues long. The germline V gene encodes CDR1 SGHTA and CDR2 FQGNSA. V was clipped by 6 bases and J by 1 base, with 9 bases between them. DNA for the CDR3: TGTGCCAGCAGACGCCGGGGCCAAGAGACCCAGTACTTC. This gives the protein CASRRRGQETQYF.

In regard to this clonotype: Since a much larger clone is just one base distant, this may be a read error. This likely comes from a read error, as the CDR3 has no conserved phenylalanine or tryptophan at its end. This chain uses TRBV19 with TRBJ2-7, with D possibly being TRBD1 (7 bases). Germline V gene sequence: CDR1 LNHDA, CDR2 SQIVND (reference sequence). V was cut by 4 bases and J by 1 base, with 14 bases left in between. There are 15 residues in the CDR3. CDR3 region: CASSTLPGGSYEQYL. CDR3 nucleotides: TGTGCCAGTAGTACCCTACCAGGGGGGTCCTACGAGCAGTACCTC.

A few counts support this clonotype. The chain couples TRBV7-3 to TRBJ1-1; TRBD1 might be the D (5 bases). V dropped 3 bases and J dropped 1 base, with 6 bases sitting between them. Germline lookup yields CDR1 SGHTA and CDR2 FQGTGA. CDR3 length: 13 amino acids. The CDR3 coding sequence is TGTGCCAGCAGCTTGGGGACGAACACTGAAGCTTTCTTT. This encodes CASSLGTNTEAFF.

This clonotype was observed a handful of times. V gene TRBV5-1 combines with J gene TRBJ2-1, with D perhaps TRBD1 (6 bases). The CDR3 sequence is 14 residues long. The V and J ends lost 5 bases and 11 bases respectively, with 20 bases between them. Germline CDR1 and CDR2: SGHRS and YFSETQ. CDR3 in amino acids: CASSMMETGLKQFF. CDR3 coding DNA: TGCGCCAGCAGTATGATGGAAACAGGGTTGAAGCAGTTCTTC.

CDR3 amino acids: CASSTTSGGLYNEQFF. CDR3 bases: TGTGCCAGCTCAACGACTAGCGGGGGCCTATACAATGAGCAGTTCTTC. This sequence joins TRBV18 and TRBJ2-1, with 12 bases aligning to TRBD2. In germline, CDR1 is KGHSH, CDR2 LQKENI. The CDR3 covers 16 residues. V was pared by 5 bases and J by 4 bases, with 6 bases of the junction left unmatched.

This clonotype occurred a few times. CDR3 protein: CSAYSLENQPQHF. The CDR3 nucleotides read TGCAGTGCTTACAGCCTCGAGAATCAGCCCCAGCATTTT. V usage is TRBV20-1 and J usage is TRBJ1-5; D remains unclear. V was trimmed by 5 bases and J by 4 bases, leaving 12 bases between them. CDR1 is DFQATT, CDR2 SNEGSKA, per germline (reference sequence). This CDR3 spans 13 amino acids.

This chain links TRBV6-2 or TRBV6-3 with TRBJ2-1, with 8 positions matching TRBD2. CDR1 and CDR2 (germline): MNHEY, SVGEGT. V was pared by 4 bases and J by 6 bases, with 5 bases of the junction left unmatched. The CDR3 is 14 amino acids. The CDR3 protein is CASSSAGVGNEQFF. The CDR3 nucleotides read TGTGCCAGCAGTTCAGCGGGAGTGGGCAATGAGCAGTTCTTC.

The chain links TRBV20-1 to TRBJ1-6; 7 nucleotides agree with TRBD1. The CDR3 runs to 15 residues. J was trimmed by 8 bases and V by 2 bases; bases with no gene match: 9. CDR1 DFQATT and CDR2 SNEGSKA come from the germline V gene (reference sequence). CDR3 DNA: TGCAGTGCTAGATGGCGCGGACAGGCGGATTCACCCCTCCACTTT. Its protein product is CSARWRGQADSPLHF.

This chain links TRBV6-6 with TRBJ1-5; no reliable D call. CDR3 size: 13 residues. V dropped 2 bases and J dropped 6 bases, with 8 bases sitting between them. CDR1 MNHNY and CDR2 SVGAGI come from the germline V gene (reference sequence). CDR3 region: CASSYGEGQPQHF. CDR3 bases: TGTGCCAGCAGTTACGGGGAAGGTCAGCCCCAGCATTTT.

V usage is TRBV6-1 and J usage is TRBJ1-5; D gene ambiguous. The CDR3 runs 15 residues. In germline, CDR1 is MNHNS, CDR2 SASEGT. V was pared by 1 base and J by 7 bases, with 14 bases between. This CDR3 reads CASSEVSGSGQPQHF. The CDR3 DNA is TGTGCCAGCAGTGAAGTTTCTGGTTCTGGCCAGCCCCAGCATTTT.

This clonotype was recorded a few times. For the CDR3, the DNA is TGTGCCAGCAGCTTTCACTACGAGCAGTACTTC. The encoded protein is CASSFHYEQYF. The chain has TRBV5-6 and TRBJ2-7; D is unclear. V was pared by 2 bases and J by 3 bases, with 3 bases between. This CDR3 comprises 11 residues. From germline, CDR1 is SGHDT and CDR2 YYEEEE.

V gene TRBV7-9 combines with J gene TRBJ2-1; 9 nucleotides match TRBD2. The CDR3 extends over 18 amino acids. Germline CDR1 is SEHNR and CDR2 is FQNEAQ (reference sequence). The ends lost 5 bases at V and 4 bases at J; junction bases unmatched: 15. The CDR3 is CASSPLAGKGALYNEQFF. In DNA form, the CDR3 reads TGTGCCAGCAGCCCGCTAGCGGGAAAGGGGGCCCTATACAATGAGCAGTTCTTC.

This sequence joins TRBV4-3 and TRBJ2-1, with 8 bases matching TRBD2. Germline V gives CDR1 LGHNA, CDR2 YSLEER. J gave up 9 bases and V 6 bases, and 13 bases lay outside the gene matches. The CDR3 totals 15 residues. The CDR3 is CASSGGGAGDGEQFF. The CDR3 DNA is TGCGCCAGCAGTGGGGGGGGAGCGGGAGACGGTGAGCAGTTCTTC.

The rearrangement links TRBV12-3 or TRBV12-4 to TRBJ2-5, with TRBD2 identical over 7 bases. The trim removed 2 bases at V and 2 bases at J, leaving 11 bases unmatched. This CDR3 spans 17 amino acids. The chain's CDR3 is CASSLSVLAGEQETQYF. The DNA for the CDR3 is TGTGCCAGCAGTTTAAGTGTTCTGGCGGGGGAGCAAGAGACCCAGTACTTC.

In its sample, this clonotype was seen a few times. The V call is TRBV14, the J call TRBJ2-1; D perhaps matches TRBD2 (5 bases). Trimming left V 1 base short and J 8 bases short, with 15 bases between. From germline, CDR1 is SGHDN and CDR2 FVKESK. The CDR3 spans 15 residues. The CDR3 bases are TGTGCCAGCAGCCAAGCCCCGACTAAGGTCTATGAGCAGTTCTTC. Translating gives CASSQAPTKVYEQFF.

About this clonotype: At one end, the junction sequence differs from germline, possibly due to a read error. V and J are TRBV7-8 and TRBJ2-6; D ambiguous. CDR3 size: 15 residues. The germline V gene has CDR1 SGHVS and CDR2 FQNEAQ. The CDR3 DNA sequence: TGTGCCACCAGCAAGGTGTTTTCTGGGGCCAACGTCCTGACTTTC. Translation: CATSKVFSGANVLTF.

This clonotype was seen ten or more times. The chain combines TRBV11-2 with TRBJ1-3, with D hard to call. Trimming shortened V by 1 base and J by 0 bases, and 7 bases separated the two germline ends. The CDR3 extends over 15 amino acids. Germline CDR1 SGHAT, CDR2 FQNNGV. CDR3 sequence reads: CASSLVMSSGNTIYF. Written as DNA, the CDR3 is TGTGCCAGCAGCTTAGTAATGAGCTCTGGAAACACCATATATTTT.